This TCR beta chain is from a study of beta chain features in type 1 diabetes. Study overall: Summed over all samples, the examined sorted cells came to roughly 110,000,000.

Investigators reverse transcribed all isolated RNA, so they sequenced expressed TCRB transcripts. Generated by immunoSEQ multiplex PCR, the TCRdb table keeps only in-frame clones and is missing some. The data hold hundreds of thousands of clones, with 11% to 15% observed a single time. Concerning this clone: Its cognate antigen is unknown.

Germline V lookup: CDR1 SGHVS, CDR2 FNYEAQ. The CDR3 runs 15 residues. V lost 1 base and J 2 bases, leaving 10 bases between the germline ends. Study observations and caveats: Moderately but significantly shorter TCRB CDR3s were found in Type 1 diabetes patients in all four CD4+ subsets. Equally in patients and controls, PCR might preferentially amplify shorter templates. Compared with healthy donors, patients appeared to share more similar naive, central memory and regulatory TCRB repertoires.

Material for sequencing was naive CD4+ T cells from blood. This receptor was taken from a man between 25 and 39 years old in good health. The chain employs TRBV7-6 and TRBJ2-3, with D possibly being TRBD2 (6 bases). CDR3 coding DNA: TGTGCCAGCAGCTTAGGGGGCGGGGACACAGATACGCAGTATTTT. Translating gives CASSLGGGDTDTQYF.